This entry describes one T cell receptor (beta chain). Its antigen is undetermined. The sample originates from a study of T cells after yellow fever vaccination. As for the study in general: Fractions of low cell number were prepared using SMART-Seq v4 Ultra Low Input. Study findings and constraints: Detected again after the booster were most primary-vaccination clones, at nearly 97% CD4 and 88% CD8. Some clonotypes, a small share, were shared between CD4 and CD8 compartments.

TCRdb itself ran the 5' RACE reads through MiXCR, one entry per CDR3 protein. This table has 70,000 to 80,000 distinct CDR3 sequences, more than 5.5% appearing once. The CDR3 spans 14 residues. V was trimmed by 1 base and J by 3 bases, leaving 7 bases between them. From germline, CDR1 is SGHAT and CDR2 FQNNGV. The sequence came from a man aged 18 to 30 who received the YFV17D yellow fever vaccine. The sample consisted of CD8+ T cells sorted from PBMCs, taken 10 days after the first yellow fever vaccination. The chain has TRBV11-2 and TRBJ2-1; TRBD1 is a possible D gene (5 bases). The chain's CDR3 is CASSLAGIYNEQFF. In DNA form, the CDR3 reads TGTGCCAGCAGCTTAGCAGGGATCTACAATGAGCAGTTCTTC.